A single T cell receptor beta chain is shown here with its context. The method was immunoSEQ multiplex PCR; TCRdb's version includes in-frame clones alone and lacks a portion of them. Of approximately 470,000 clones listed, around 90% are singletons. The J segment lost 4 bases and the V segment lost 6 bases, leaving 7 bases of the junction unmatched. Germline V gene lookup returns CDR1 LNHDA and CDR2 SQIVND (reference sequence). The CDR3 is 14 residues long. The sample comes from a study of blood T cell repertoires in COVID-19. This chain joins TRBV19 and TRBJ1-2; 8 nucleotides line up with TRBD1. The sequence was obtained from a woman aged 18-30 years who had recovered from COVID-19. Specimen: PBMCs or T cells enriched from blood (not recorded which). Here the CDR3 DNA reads TGTGCCAGTAGCAAGGACAGGGAAAGCTATGGCTACACCTTC. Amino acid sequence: CASSKDRESYGYTF.